This T cell receptor (beta chain) was found in a study of beta chain features in type 1 diabetes. Overall study findings and caveats: VDJ junctions sequenced from type 1 diabetes patients showed fewer insertions and more deletions.

In its sample, this clone was seen a few times. The antigen remains undetermined. Expressed TCRB transcripts got sequenced, as all isolated RNA was reverse transcribed. The method was immunoSEQ multiplex PCR; TCRdb's version includes in-frame clones alone and lacks a portion of them. The sample lists over 350,000 clones, about 15% occurring once. Trimming took 4 bases from V and 8 from J, leaving 12 bases between them. CDR1 is SGHAT and CDR2 is FQDESV in the germline V gene (reference sequence). The CDR3 sequence is 13 residues long. Sequencing was performed on naive CD4+ T cells from blood. The chain links TRBV11-1 to TRBJ2-1, with D tentatively TRBD1 (6 bases). The receptor was derived from a woman in her late teens or twenties in good health. Here the CDR3 reads CASSSYRVHEQFF. The CDR3 DNA reads as TGTGCCAGCAGCTCCTACAGGGTTCATGAGCAGTTCTTC. The full variable domain, in which reference TRBV11-1 and TRBJ2-1 provide the parts outside the CDR3, is EAEVAQSPRYKITEKSQAVAFWCDPISGHATLYWYRQILGQGPELLVQFQDESVVDDSQLPKDRFSAERLKGVDSTLKIQPAELGDSAMYLCASSSYRVHEQFFGPGTRLTVL.